What follows are 27 T cell receptor beta chains derived from one specimen sequenced in a study of blood T cell repertoires in COVID-19. The assay was immunoSEQ multiplex PCR, and TCRdb's table has in-frame clones only and misses some. The table lists over 150,000 clones, approximately 86% of them singletons. The material sequenced was peripheral blood. The receptors shown here come from a man over 45 with active or convalescent COVID-19.

The chain has TRBV3-1 (or the pseudogene TRBV3-2) and TRBJ2-1; 7 bases line up with TRBD2. V was clipped by 6 bases and J by 0 bases; unmatched bases: 8. The CDR3 is 16 residues long. Germline V CDR1 and CDR2: LGHDT, YNNKEL (reference sequence). DNA for the CDR3: TGTGCCAGCAGTCCCTTGGGCGGGAGCTCCTACAATGAGCAGTTCTTC. Translation: CASSPLGGSSYNEQFF.

With regard to this clone: This sample also contains other DNA sequences that code for the same CDR3. The genes are TRBV11-2 and TRBJ1-1, with 10 positions matching TRBD1. Per germline, CDR1 SGHAT and CDR2 FQNNGV. V dropped 4 bases and J dropped 4; count of bases not matched to a gene: 3. The CDR3 extends over 14 amino acids. As DNA, the CDR3 is TGTGCCAGCAGCTGGGGACAGGGGAGCACTGAAGCTTTCTTT. This translates into CASSWGQGSTEAFF.

The chain recombines TRBV7-2 with TRBJ2-7, with a tentative D call TRBD1 (6 bases). The germline gives CDR1 SGHTA, CDR2 FQGNSA. Trimming stripped 5 bases from V and 2 bases from J, with 13 bases between. The CDR3 sequence is 14 residues long. CDR3 nucleotides: TGTGCCAGCAGCCTACTGAGGACAGCCTACGAGCAGTACTTC. It specifies CASSLLRTAYEQYF.

This clone was detected many times. The genes are TRBV3-1 (or the pseudogene TRBV3-2) and TRBJ2-2; 10 bases match TRBD2. There are 16 residues in the CDR3. The germline gives CDR1 LGHDT, CDR2 YNNKEL (reference sequence). Trimming removed 4 bases from V and 3 bases from J; junction bases left unmatched: 5. The chain's CDR3 is CASSLVAGGDTGELFF. The CDR3 bases are TGTGCCAGCAGCCTGGTAGCGGGGGGCGACACCGGGGAGCTGTTTTTT.

CDR3 amino acids: CASSVGGRERGETQYF. CDR3 coding DNA: TGTGCCAGCAGCGTAGGTGGGCGGGAGCGGGGGGAGACCCAGTACTTC. This rearrangement joins TRBV9 to TRBJ2-5, with 8 bases matching TRBD2. The V and J ends lost 0 bases and 5 bases, in that order; junction bases with no gene match: 9. This CDR3 has 16 amino acids. The germline V gene has CDR1 SGDLS and CDR2 YYNGEE.

The V gene is TRBV29-1, the J gene TRBJ2-7; perhaps TRBD2 as D (6 bases). There are 12 residues in the CDR3. Germline assignment: CDR1 SQVTM and CDR2 ANQGSEA. V lost 6 bases and J lost 4, with 13 bases in between. The DNA of the CDR3 is TGCAGCGTGACGGAGGGGTCGTACGAGCAGTACTTC. Residues: CSVTEGSYEQYF.

This chain uses TRBV18 with TRBJ1-4; TRBD1 might be the D (6 bases). The V and J ends lost 3 bases and 5 bases respectively, with 7 bases between them. CDR3 length equals 13 residues. Germline CDR1 KGHSH, CDR2 LQKENI. The CDR3 sequence is CASSPDSNEKLFF. The DNA for the CDR3 is TGTGCCAGCTCACCGGACAGCAATGAAAAACTGTTTTTT.

V usage is TRBV7-2 and J usage is TRBJ2-1; TRBD2 aligns across 11 bases. V trimming: 1 base; J trimming: 6 bases; junction bases outside the gene matches: 5. The germline CDR1 and CDR2 sequences are SGHTA and FQGNSA. This CDR3 has 16 amino acids. This CDR3 is CASSLVYSGGANEQFF. CDR3 bases: TGTGCCAGCAGCTTAGTATATAGCGGGGGGGCCAATGAGCAGTTCTTC.

V and J are TRBV7-9 and TRBJ1-6, with D unresolved. The V end lost 7 bases, the J end lost 6 bases, and 13 bases lay between the germline ends. The germline V gene has CDR1 SEHNR and CDR2 FQNEAQ (reference sequence). The CDR3 loop spans 14 amino acids. CDR3: CASMVRLSNSPLHF. The CDR3 nucleotides read TGTGCCAGCATGGTCCGCCTTAGTAATTCACCCCTCCACTTT.

This clone was found once. V is TRBV18 and J is TRBJ2-3, with D perhaps TRBD1 (5 bases). The V and J ends lost 3 bases and 1 base respectively, with 11 bases between them. This CDR3 comprises 15 residues. Germline V gene data show CDR1 as KGHSH and CDR2 as LQKENI. For the CDR3, the DNA is TGTGCCAGCTCACCCTCGGCACAGGGCACAGATACGCAGTATTTT. Amino acids: CASSPSAQGTDTQYF.

The CDR3 loop is CASTHPGLLEREQYF. CDR3 in DNA: TGTGCCAGCACCCACCCGGGACTCCTAGAGCGGGAGCAGTACTTC. The J gene is TRBJ2-7, the V gene TRBV7-3; a possible D gene is TRBD2 (6 bases). CDR3 length equals 15 residues. Trimming stripped 7 bases from V and 7 bases from J, with 23 bases between. Germline lookup yields CDR1 SGHTA and CDR2 FQGTGA.

The gene calls are TRBV19 and TRBJ2-2, with 9 bases lining up with TRBD1. With V trimmed by 10 bases and J by 2 bases, 11 bases remained unmatched. The germline V gene encodes CDR1 LNHDA and CDR2 SQIVND (reference sequence). CDR3 length: 16 amino acids. CDR3 DNA: TGTGCCACCAGAGACTTGGGACAGGGAAACACCGGGGAGCTGTTTTTT. Protein: CATRDLGQGNTGELFF.

In this sample, this clone turned up once. The rearrangement joins TRBV29-1 to TRBJ2-1; 12 nucleotides match TRBD2. In germline, CDR1 is SQVTM, CDR2 ANQGSEA. V lost 8 bases, J lost 9 bases, and 11 bases stayed unmatched. CDR3 length: 14 amino acids. CDR3 protein: CSPRTSGERSEQFF. The CDR3 DNA reads TGCAGCCCGAGGACTAGCGGGGAGCGTAGTGAGCAGTTCTTC.

The CDR3: CASKTTGGNEKLFF. The CDR3, as DNA: TGTGCCAGCAAAACGACAGGGGGGAATGAAAAACTGTTTTTT. The rearrangement uses TRBV6-5 and TRBJ1-4, with TRBD1 matching over 9 bases. Germline assignment: CDR1 MNHEY and CDR2 SVGAGI. J gave up 5 bases and V 7 bases, and 5 bases lay outside the gene matches. This CDR3 is built from 14 residues.

V usage is TRBV3-1 (or the pseudogene TRBV3-2) and J usage is TRBJ2-7, with D maybe TRBD2 (6 bases). Germline V lookup: CDR1 LGHDT, CDR2 YNNKEL (reference sequence). Trimming removed 2 bases from V and 3 bases from J, with 14 bases in between. The CDR3 length is 15 residues. CDR3 nucleotides: TGTGCCAGCAGCCAAACTACGGGACTCCACTACGAGCAGTACTTC. This encodes CASSQTTGLHYEQYF.

This sequence joins TRBV7-9 and TRBJ1-5, with D hard to call. CDR1 is SEHNR, CDR2 FQNEAQ, per germline (reference sequence). The CDR3 spans 14 residues. V dropped 3 bases and J dropped 1 base, with 7 bases sitting between them. CDR3 sequence reads: CASSFGWSNQPQHF. CDR3 DNA: TGTGCCAGCAGCTTCGGTTGGAGCAATCAGCCCCAGCATTTT.

The chain uses TRBV7-3 and TRBJ2-1, with a tentative D call TRBD2 (5 bases). The CDR3 has 13 amino acids. Trimming left V 1 base short and J 9 bases short, with 10 bases between. Looked up from germline, CDR1 is SGHTA and CDR2 is FQGTGA. The CDR3 here is CASSLIEGREQFF. For the CDR3, the DNA is TGTGCCAGCAGCTTAATTGAGGGTCGTGAGCAGTTCTTC.

This chain links TRBV20-1 with TRBJ1-2; D call uncertain. This CDR3 contains 11 residues. V lost 5 bases, J lost 7 bases, and 11 bases lay in between. Germline CDR1 is DFQATT and CDR2 is SNEGSKA (reference sequence). CDR3 sequence (DNA): TGCAGTGCTTACCACGACTCTGGCTACACCTTC. Translating gives CSAYHDSGYTF.

This clone appeared a single time. V and J are TRBV7-3 and TRBJ2-4; 9 nucleotides align to TRBD2. The CDR3 extends over 15 amino acids. Germline CDR1 SGHTA, CDR2 FQGTGA. V shed 9 bases, J shed 1 base, and the junction held 7 bases outside the gene matches. CDR3 amino acids: CARGGSGSAKNIQYF. CDR3 sequence (DNA): TGTGCCAGAGGTGGTAGCGGGAGTGCCAAAAACATTCAGTACTTC.

The chain combines TRBV10-3 with TRBJ2-1; 10 positions match TRBD2. The V gene's germline CDR1 is ENHRY and CDR2 SYGVKD. There are 14 residues in the CDR3. The J segment lost 7 bases and the V segment lost 4 bases, leaving 4 bases of the junction unmatched. Here the CDR3 reads CAISVSSGSNEQFF. The DNA of the CDR3 is TGTGCCATCAGTGTTTCTAGCGGGAGTAATGAGCAGTTCTTC.

The table lists this clone with a count of one. The chain uses TRBV28 and TRBJ2-1, with D hard to call. The CDR3 loop spans 12 amino acids. The V end was cut by 4 bases, the J end by 7 bases, with 8 bases between. Looked up from germline, CDR1 is MDHEN and CDR2 is SYDVKM. The CDR3 nucleotides are TGTGCCAGCAGTTATCTCGGTAATGAGCAGTTCTTC. It yields the protein CASSYLGNEQFF. Full variable domain (remainder filled in from reference TRBV28 and TRBJ2-1): DVKVTQSSRYLVKRTGEKVFLECVQDMDHENMFWYRQDPGLGLRLIYFSYDVKMKEKGDIPEGYSVSREKKERFSLILESASTNQTSMYLCASSYLGNEQFFGPGTRLTVL.

The V and J genes are TRBV13 and TRBJ1-1; D is unresolved. The germline V gene encodes CDR1 PRHDT and CDR2 FYEKMQ (reference sequence). The CDR3 contains 13 residues. V gave up 1 base and J gave up 10 bases, with 13 bases separating them. The CDR3 nucleotides are TGTGCCAGCAGCTTAGAACAGCTCGCCGGAGCTTTCTTT. It specifies CASSLEQLAGAFF.

CDR3 sequence reads: CASSRTGTVSYEQYF. The CDR3 nucleotides read TGTGCCAGCAGTAGGACCGGGACAGTCTCCTACGAGCAGTACTTC. The chain carries TRBV28 and TRBJ2-7, with TRBD1 identical over 7 bases. V lost 5 bases and J lost 0; bases outside the gene matches: 7. The CDR3 covers 15 residues. CDR1 and CDR2 from the germline V gene are MDHEN and SYDVKM.

This clone was found a few times. J is TRBJ2-1 and V is TRBV29-1; 8 bases map to TRBD1. Looked up from germline, CDR1 is SQVTM and CDR2 is ANQGSEA. The CDR3 is made up of 16 amino acids. J lost 4 bases, V lost 4 bases, and 12 bases had no gene match. CDR3: CSVVGAPGGAYNEQFF. The CDR3 DNA reads TGCAGCGTTGTAGGAGCACCAGGGGGCGCTTACAATGAGCAGTTCTTC.

This chain uses TRBV19 with TRBJ1-3, with TRBD1 identical over 7 bases. This CDR3 has 16 residues. Germline lookup yields CDR1 LNHDA and CDR2 SQIVND (reference sequence). J lost 0 bases, V lost 4 bases, and 6 bases had no gene match. Written as DNA, the CDR3 is TGTGCCAGTAGTAGGGGACAGACAATCTCTGGAAACACCATATATTTT. Protein product: CASSRGQTISGNTIYF.

The genes are TRBV19 and TRBJ1-3; D is unclear. This CDR3 spans 14 amino acids. Germline V CDR1 and CDR2: LNHDA, SQIVND (reference sequence). The V end lost 5 bases, the J end lost 0 bases, and 8 bases lay between the germline ends. CDR3 region: CASSSGDSGNTIYF. The CDR3 nucleotides read TGTGCCAGTAGTTCAGGTGACTCTGGAAACACCATATATTTT.

This sequence joins TRBV15 and TRBJ2-7; possibly TRBD1 for D (5 bases). The CDR3 extends over 14 amino acids. Per the germline V gene, CDR1 is LNHNV and CDR2 is YYDKDF (reference sequence). Trimming cost V 5 bases and J 2 bases, with 13 bases left between them. The DNA of the CDR3 is TGTGCCACCAGCGAAGACAGTGGGACCTACGAGCAGTACTTC. Translation gives CATSEDSGTYEQYF.